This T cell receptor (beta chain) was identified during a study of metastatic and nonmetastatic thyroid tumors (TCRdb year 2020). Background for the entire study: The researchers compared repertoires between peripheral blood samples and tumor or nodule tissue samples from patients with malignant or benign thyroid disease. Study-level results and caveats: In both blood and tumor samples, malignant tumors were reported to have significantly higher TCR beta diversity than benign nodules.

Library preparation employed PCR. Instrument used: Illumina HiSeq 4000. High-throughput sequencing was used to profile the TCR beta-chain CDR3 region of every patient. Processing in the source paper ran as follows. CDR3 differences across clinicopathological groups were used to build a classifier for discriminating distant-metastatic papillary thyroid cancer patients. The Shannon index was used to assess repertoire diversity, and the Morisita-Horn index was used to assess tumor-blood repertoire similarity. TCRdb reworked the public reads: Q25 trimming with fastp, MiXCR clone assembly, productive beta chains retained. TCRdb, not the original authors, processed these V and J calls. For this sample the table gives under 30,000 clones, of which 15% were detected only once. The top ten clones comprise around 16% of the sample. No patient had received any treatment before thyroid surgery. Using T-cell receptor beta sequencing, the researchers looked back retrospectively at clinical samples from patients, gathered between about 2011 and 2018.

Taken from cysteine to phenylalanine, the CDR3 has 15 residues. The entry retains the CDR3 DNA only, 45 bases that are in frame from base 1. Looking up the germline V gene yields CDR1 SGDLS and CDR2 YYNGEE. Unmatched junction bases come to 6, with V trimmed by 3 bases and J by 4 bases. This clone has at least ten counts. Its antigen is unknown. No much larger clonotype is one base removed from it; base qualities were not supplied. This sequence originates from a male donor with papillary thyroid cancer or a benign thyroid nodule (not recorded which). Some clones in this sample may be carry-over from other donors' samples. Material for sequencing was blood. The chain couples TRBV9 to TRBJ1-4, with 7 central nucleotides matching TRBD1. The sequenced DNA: TGTGCCAGCAGCGCCGGGACAGCATTTAATGAAAAACTGTTTTTT. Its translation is CASSAGTAFNEKLFF.